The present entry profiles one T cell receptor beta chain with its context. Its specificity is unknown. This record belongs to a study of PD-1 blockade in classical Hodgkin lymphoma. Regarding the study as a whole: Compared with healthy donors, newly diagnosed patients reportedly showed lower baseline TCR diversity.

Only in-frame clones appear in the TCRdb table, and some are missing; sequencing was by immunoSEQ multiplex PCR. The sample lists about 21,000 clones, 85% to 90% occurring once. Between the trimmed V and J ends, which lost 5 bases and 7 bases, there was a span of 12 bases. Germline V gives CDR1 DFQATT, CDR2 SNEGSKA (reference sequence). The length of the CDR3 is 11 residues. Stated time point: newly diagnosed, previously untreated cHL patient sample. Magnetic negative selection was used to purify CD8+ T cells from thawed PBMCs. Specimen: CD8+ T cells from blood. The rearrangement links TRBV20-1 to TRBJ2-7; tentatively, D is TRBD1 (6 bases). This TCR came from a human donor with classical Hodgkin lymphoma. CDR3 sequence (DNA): TGCAGTGCTTCAGACAGGAGGGAGCAGTACTTC. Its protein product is CSASDRREQYF.